The rows below give T cell receptor beta chains drawn from one sample of a study of T cell responses to AZD1222 COVID-19 vaccine. Clones were sequenced by immunoSEQ multiplex PCR, and TCRdb holds only the in-frame ones, with some missing. Seen here are 54,000 or so clones, roughly 80% observed once, and the top ten hold less than 5%. The sequencing here drew on peripheral blood, taken 28 days after the second AZD1222 dose. These receptor sequences come from an adult who received the AZD1222 COVID-19 vaccine. Each CDR3 is given with its conserved first and last residue. D genes are given only for firm matches. Rows give clone size only sometimes, using once, few, many, or a class for an expanded clone.

v_gene	j_gene	d_gene	abundance	CDR3nt	CDR3aa
TRBV27	TRBJ1-5	NA	once	TGTGCCAGCAGTTTATTCTGGGAACGGAACAATCAGCCCCAGCATTTT	CASSLFWERNNQPQHF
TRBV5-4	TRBJ2-2	TRBD1	NA	TGTGCCAGCAGCCCCGGGACAGGCGGGAACACCGGGGAGCTGTTTTTT	CASSPGTGGNTGELFF
TRBV5-6	TRBJ1-5	NA	once	TGTGCCAGCAGCTTGTGGGGCCTCGGCAATCAGCCCCAGCATTTT	CASSLWGLGNQPQHF
TRBV6-6	TRBJ1-1	TRBD1	NA	TGTGCCAGCAGAGGACAGGGTGGAACTGAAGCTTTCTTT	CASRGQGGTEAFF
TRBV3-1/TRBV3-2	TRBJ2-2	TRBD2	NA	TGTGCCAGCAGCCACACGGGACTAGCGGGGGCCACCGGGGAGCTGTTTTTT	CASSHTGLAGATGELFF
TRBV12-3/TRBV12-4	TRBJ1-5	NA	NA	TGTGCCAGCAGTTTCCGAAATCAGCCCCAGCATTTT	CASSFRNQPQHF
TRBV6-1	TRBJ2-6	NA	NA	TGTGCCAGCAGTCCAGGTCCTTATGTGGCCAACGTCCTGACTTTC	CASSPGPYVANVLTF
TRBV14	TRBJ1-6	TRBD1	NA	TGTGCCAGCAGCCCCCGGACAGGAGGGTCACCCCTCCACTTT	CASSPRTGGSPLHF
TRBV5-1	TRBJ2-1	NA	NA	TGCGCCAGCAGCTTGCCCTCGGACTCGTACAATGAGCAGTTCTTC	CASSLPSDSYNEQFF
TRBV7-9	TRBJ2-1	NA	NA	TGTGCCAGCAGCTTAGTATCAAATTACAATGAGCAGTTCTTC	CASSLVSNYNEQFF
TRBV4-1	TRBJ2-1	NA	NA	TGCGCCAGCAGCCTAGCCGACGGGTTTGGTGAGCAGTTCTTC	CASSLADGFGEQFF
TRBV28	TRBJ2-1	NA	once	TGTGCCAGCACGGCCTCCGACTCAGAGCAGTTCTTC	CASTASDSEQFF
TRBV10-3	TRBJ2-6	NA	NA	TGTGCCATCAGTAAGACAGGCCCCTCTGGGGCCAACGTCCTGACTTTC	CAISKTGPSGANVLTF
TRBV2	TRBJ1-4	NA	NA	TGTGCCAGTTCGGGCGGGGAAAAACTGTTTTTT	CASSGGEKLFF
TRBV19	TRBJ1-1	NA	NA	TGTGCCAGTAGTTCCGGCACTACTGGGAAGACTGAAGCTTTCTTT	CASSSGTTGKTEAFF
TRBV28	TRBJ2-5	NA	NA	TGTGCCAGTGATACTGGGATAGAAGAGACCCAGTACTTC	CASDTGIEETQYF
TRBV14	TRBJ1-1	NA	NA	TGTGCCAGCAGCCTACAGGGGAACACTGAAGCTTTCTTT	CASSLQGNTEAFF
TRBV4-2	TRBJ1-1	NA	once	TGTGCCAGCAGCCAAGATCTGGCAGCCCCTGAAGCTTTCTTT	CASSQDLAAPEAFF
TRBV15	TRBJ2-7	NA	NA	TGTGCCACCAGCAGAGATCAATCATGGGGAGGCCGCTCCTACGAGCAGTACTTC	CATSRDQSWGGRSYEQYF
TRBV15	TRBJ2-3	TRBD1	NA	TGTGCCACCAGCAGAGGGCCGGGACAGAGATACACAGATACGCAGTATTTT	CATSRGPGQRYTDTQYF
TRBV6-2/TRBV6-3	TRBJ2-3	TRBD1	NA	TGTGCCAGCAGTTGGGGACAGGGGGTCGGAGATACGCAGTATTTT	CASSWGQGVGDTQYF
TRBV3-1/TRBV3-2	TRBJ1-2	NA	NA	TGTGCCAGCATCAACCAGAAGACTTACCTCTCTAACTATGGCTACACCTTC	CASINQKTYLSNYGYTF
TRBV5-6	TRBJ2-1	NA	NA	TGTGCCAGCAGCTTGGGAGGCCGTAGAGGCAATGAGCAGTTCTTC	CASSLGGRRGNEQFF
TRBV28	TRBJ1-4	TRBD1	NA	TGTGCCAGCAGGCCGCCTCAGGGGGGGAATGAAAAACTGTTTTTT	CASRPPQGGNEKLFF
TRBV10-1	TRBJ1-1	NA	NA	TGCGCCAGCAGTACAGACAAGAACACTGAAGCTTTCTTT	CASSTDKNTEAFF
TRBV6-5	TRBJ1-4	NA	NA	TGTGCCAGCAGGCGACAGGCCATCAATGAAAAACTGTTTTTT	CASRRQAINEKLFF
TRBV4-1	TRBJ2-2	NA	NA	TGCGCCAGCAGCCCAGGGGGGGCTCGTGCCACCGGGGAGCTGTTTTTT	CASSPGGARATGELFF
TRBV30	TRBJ1-1	NA	NA	TGTGCCTCTACCTTTAACACTGAAGCTTTCTTT	CASTFNTEAFF
TRBV7-2	TRBJ2-5	NA	NA	TGTGCCAGCAGCCGCCCTAGGGGGCAAGAGACCCAGTACTTC	CASSRPRGQETQYF
TRBV27	TRBJ2-3	TRBD1	NA	TGTGCCAGCAGTGAATGGGGGACAGGGGCAGATACGCAGTATTTT	CASSEWGTGADTQYF
TRBV7-2	TRBJ2-7	TRBD2	NA	TGTGCCAGCAGTCTAAGCGGGACTTCCTACGAGCAGTACTTC	CASSLSGTSYEQYF
TRBV7-2	TRBJ1-3	NA	once	TGTGCCAGCAGCCTTGACAGGTTCTCTGGAAACACCATATATTTT	CASSLDRFSGNTIYF
TRBV19	TRBJ1-1	NA	few	TGTGCCAGTAGTATCCTGCAGTCTGAAGCTTTCTTT	CASSILQSEAFF
TRBV28	TRBJ1-1	NA	NA	TGTGCCAGCAGTCCCTCCGGAGGGAGGGGCACTGAAGCTTTCTTT	CASSPSGGRGTEAFF
TRBV28	TRBJ1-1	NA	NA	TGTGTCTCTAGGGGGGGGACGAACACTGAAGCTTTCTTT	CVSRGGTNTEAFF
TRBV21-1	TRBJ2-7	NA	once	TGTGCCAGCAGTTTAACCGGGACAGTACACTACGAGCAGTACTTC	CASSLTGTVHYEQYF
TRBV21-1	TRBJ1-2	NA	few	TGTGCCAGCAGCAAATCGGGGACCGAGTATGGCTACACCTTC	CASSKSGTEYGYTF
TRBV5-1	TRBJ1-2	TRBD1	NA	TGCGCCAGCAGCGGAGGACAGGGGGCTAACTATGGCTACACCTTC	CASSGGQGANYGYTF
TRBV7-2	TRBJ1-3	NA	NA	TGTGCCAGCAGCTCGATACAGAGCCCTGGAAACACCATATATTTT	CASSSIQSPGNTIYF
TRBV6-5	TRBJ1-5	NA	few	TGTGCCAGCAGTTACTCTCTTTTGGACGGTGGGCGGCCCCAGCATTTT	CASSYSLLDGGRPQHF
TRBV5-1	TRBJ2-5	NA	NA	TGCGCCAGCGGACGAGATCAAGAGACCCAGTACTTC	CASGRDQETQYF
TRBV7-2	TRBJ2-7	TRBD1	NA	TGTGCCAGCAGCCAAGGGACAGGGGTATCCAAGCAGTACTTC	CASSQGTGVSKQYF
TRBV10-3	TRBJ2-1	NA	NA	TGTGCCATCAGTGAGTCCGGCGGCTCCTACAATGAGCAGTTCTTC	CAISESGGSYNEQFF
TRBV15	TRBJ1-1	NA	NA	TGTGCCACCAGCAGAGATTTCTGGGGCCACACTGAAGCTTTCTTT	CATSRDFWGHTEAFF
TRBV29-1	TRBJ2-5	NA	NA	TGCAGCGTTGCCGGGCTAGAGGGTCAAGAGACCCAGTACTTC	CSVAGLEGQETQYF
TRBV19	TRBJ1-5	NA	NA	TGTGCCAGTAGTATACCGGGTCAGCCCCAGCATTTT	CASSIPGQPQHF
TRBV20-1	TRBJ1-2	NA	once	TGCAGTGCTAGTACCGAGTTCTATGGCTACACCTTC	CSASTEFYGYTF
TRBV19	TRBJ1-5	NA	NA	TGTGCCAGTAGTTGGACAGTCTATAGCAATCAGCCCCAGCATTTT	CASSWTVYSNQPQHF
TRBV18	TRBJ2-3	NA	few	TGTGCCAGCTCACCAAGTCGGGGCCTCGGGGATACGCAGTATTTT	CASSPSRGLGDTQYF
TRBV7-2	TRBJ2-5	NA	NA	TGTGCCAGCAGCTTAGCTGGGCGTGGAGAGACCCAGTACTTC	CASSLAGRGETQYF
TRBV6-5	TRBJ2-2	NA	NA	TGTGCCAGCAGTCCAGGATTGAACACCGGGGAGCTGTTTTTT	CASSPGLNTGELFF
TRBV5-1	TRBJ1-4	NA	NA	TGCGCCAGCAGCGAGGGGGGAGGAAATAATGAAAAACTGTTTTTT	CASSEGGGNNEKLFF
TRBV10-2	TRBJ1-5	NA	NA	TGCGCCAGCAGTGCGGTAGACAATCAGCCCCAGCATTTT	CASSAVDNQPQHF